Presented here are 30 T cell receptor beta chains from one specimen sequenced in a study of CD8 T cells in ankylosing spondylitis. Using its own MiXCR run on the 5' RACE reads, TCRdb lists one record per CDR3 protein. The sample lists about 42,000 distinct CDR3 sequences, more than 3% occurring once. Sequenced: blood, either unsorted or a sorted T cell fraction (not recorded which). The receptors were sampled from a female donor with ankylosing spondylitis or in good health (not recorded which).

This clonotype came up many times. The chain has TRBV9 and TRBJ1-5; D is uncertain. From germline, CDR1 is SGDLS and CDR2 YYNGEE. V was shortened by 3 bases and J by 3 bases, with 13 bases between the two germline ends. This CDR3 region has 15 residues. The CDR3 reads CASSAHGGNNQPQHF. The CDR3 DNA sequence: TGTGCCAGCAGCGCCCACGGTGGAAACAATCAGCCCCAGCATTTT.

This clonotype has a count of ten or more. This chain's CDR3 is CASSGRQSRGNTIYF. The CDR3 DNA follows: TGTGCCAGCAGCGGTAGGCAGTCAAGGGGAAACACCATATATTTT. The chain uses TRBV9 and TRBJ1-3; D ambiguous. The CDR3 sequence is 15 residues long. CDR1 SGDLS and CDR2 YYNGEE come from the germline V gene. V shed 3 bases and J shed 4 bases, with 14 bases lying between them. Using reference TRBV9 and TRBJ1-3 for the parts outside the CDR3, the full variable domain is DSGVTQTPKHLITATGQRVTLRCSPRSGDLSVYWYQQSLDQGLQFLIQYYNGEERAKGNILERFSAQQFPDLHSELNLSSLELGDSALYFCASSGRQSRGNTIYFGEGSWLTVV.

This clonotype has at least ten counts. V is TRBV9 and J is TRBJ2-7; 8 bases map to TRBD1. Germline CDR1 is SGDLS and CDR2 is YYNGEE. This CDR3 contains 16 residues. Unmatched junction bases numbered 10, after V lost 0 bases and J lost 5 bases. The CDR3 region is CASSVGGQGALDEQYF. Here the CDR3 DNA reads TGTGCCAGCAGCGTAGGAGGGCAGGGGGCTCTCGACGAGCAGTACTTC.

This chain links TRBV9 with TRBJ2-5; D uncertain. Germline V lookup: CDR1 SGDLS, CDR2 YYNGEE. Trimming pared 0 bases from V and 5 bases from J, leaving 8 bases between. This CDR3 has 13 residues. CDR3 region: CASSVDRWETQYF. For the CDR3, the DNA is TGTGCCAGCAGCGTAGATAGGTGGGAGACCCAGTACTTC.

This clonotype was seen repeatedly, ten times or more. CDR3 in amino acids: CASSVGHRPRALQETQYF. The DNA of the CDR3 is TGTGCCAGCAGCGTAGGACACCGCCCTAGGGCCCTCCAAGAGACCCAGTACTTC. The V call is TRBV9, the J call TRBJ2-5; D not resolved. The germline V gene has CDR1 SGDLS and CDR2 YYNGEE. The CDR3 is 18 amino acids. V was pared by 0 bases and J by 1 base, with 19 bases between.

Many counts were recorded for this clonotype. This chain connects TRBV9 to TRBJ1-1, with D unclear. The V gene lost 0 bases and the J gene lost 1 base, with 19 bases spanning the gap. Germline CDR1 is SGDLS and CDR2 is YYNGEE. CDR3 size: 18 residues. CDR3 in amino acids: CASSVGLVGGHANTEAFF. CDR3 bases: TGTGCCAGCAGCGTAGGCCTCGTAGGTGGGCATGCGAACACTGAAGCTTTCTTT. Supplemented by reference TRBV9 and TRBJ1-1, the full variable domain reads DSGVTQTPKHLITATGQRVTLRCSPRSGDLSVYWYQQSLDQGLQFLIQYYNGEERAKGNILERFSAQQFPDLHSELNLSSLELGDSALYFCASSVGLVGGHANTEAFFGQGTRLTVV.

The chain carries TRBV3-1 and TRBJ2-3; the D gene is possibly TRBD1 (6 bases). This CDR3 has 16 amino acids. The V gene lost 6 bases and the J gene lost 5 bases, with 21 bases spanning the gap. Looked up from germline, CDR1 is LGHDT and CDR2 is YNNKEL (reference sequence). CDR3 residues: CASSPQPGHPVDTQYF. Written as DNA, the CDR3 is TGTGCCAGCAGTCCCCAACCGGGACACCCTGTAGATACGCAGTATTTT.

This clonotype was counted at least ten times. The genes are TRBV9 and TRBJ2-1; a possible D gene is TRBD2 (5 bases). The CDR3 contains 14 residues. V was pared by 1 base and J by 1 base, with 6 bases between. Per germline, CDR1 SGDLS and CDR2 YYNGEE. In DNA, the CDR3 is TGTGCCAGCAGCGTATCGGGGTCCTACAATGAGCAGTTCTTC. It encodes CASSVSGSYNEQFF.

This clonotype has ten or more counts. This rearrangement joins TRBV9 to TRBJ2-6, with unresolved D. The CDR3 is made up of 19 amino acids. Germline values: CDR1 SGDLS, CDR2 YYNGEE. V was pared by 0 bases and J by 1 base, with 17 bases between. The CDR3 protein is CASSVEMGTLRSGANVLTF. The CDR3 DNA sequence: TGTGCCAGCAGCGTAGAAATGGGTACTCTCAGATCTGGGGCCAACGTCCTGACTTTC.

V gene TRBV9 combines with J gene TRBJ2-3; 13 bases map to TRBD2. V dropped 2 bases and J dropped 4; count of bases not matched to a gene: 7. The CDR3 length is 17 residues. Germline-derived CDR1 and CDR2 are SGDLS and YYNGEE. The CDR3 loop reads CASSVGLAGPWADTQYF. As DNA, the CDR3 is TGTGCCAGCAGCGTGGGACTAGCGGGGCCCTGGGCAGATACGCAGTATTTT. Full variable domain (rest looked up from reference TRBV9 and TRBJ2-3): DSGVTQTPKHLITATGQRVTLRCSPRSGDLSVYWYQQSLDQGLQFLIQYYNGEERAKGNILERFSAQQFPDLHSELNLSSLELGDSALYFCASSVGLAGPWADTQYFGPGTRLTVL.

This clonotype was picked up many times. The chain joins TRBV6-4 to TRBJ2-5, with D unclear. Trimming removed 2 bases at V and 2 bases at J, with 9 bases between. The CDR3 runs 14 residues. In germline, CDR1 is MRHNA, CDR2 SNTAGT. The CDR3 region has the DNA TGTGCCAGCAGTGACCCCCGAAGTCAAGAGACCCAGTACTTC. As protein: CASSDPRSQETQYF.

This clonotype has ten or more counts. This chain links TRBV9 with TRBJ2-1; D is possibly TRBD1 (7 bases). V lost 3 bases, J lost 2 bases, and 12 bases lay in between. This CDR3 has 15 amino acids. Per germline, CDR1 SGDLS and CDR2 YYNGEE. The CDR3 protein is CASSGRGVTYNEQFF. In nucleotides, the CDR3 is TGTGCCAGCAGCGGCAGGGGGGTCACCTACAATGAGCAGTTCTTC.

This clonotype has at least ten counts. This chain links TRBV9 with TRBJ2-4; 7 bases agree with TRBD1. The CDR3 length is 18 residues. V shed 3 bases, J shed 3 bases, and the junction held 15 bases outside the gene matches. The germline V gene encodes CDR1 SGDLS and CDR2 YYNGEE. The CDR3 is CASSATIDRAWGKNIQYF. The CDR3 nucleotides read TGTGCCAGCAGCGCGACGATCGACAGGGCATGGGGCAAAAACATTCAGTACTTC.

This clonotype was detected ten times or more. The rearrangement links TRBV9 to TRBJ1-1; TRBD1 matches at 8 bases. The CDR3 spans 15 residues. Unmatched junction bases numbered 4, after V lost 0 bases and J lost 3 bases. Germline V gene sequence: CDR1 SGDLS, CDR2 YYNGEE. The CDR3 reads CASSVGQGADTEAFF. CDR3 DNA: TGTGCCAGCAGCGTAGGTCAGGGGGCGGACACTGAAGCTTTCTTT.

The chain has TRBV9 and TRBJ2-6, with TRBD2 as a possible D gene (6 bases). V lost 1 base to trimming and J lost 1 base, with 9 bases between them. The CDR3 runs 16 residues. Germline CDR1 is SGDLS and CDR2 is YYNGEE. For the CDR3, the DNA is TGTGCCAGCAGCGTACCGCGGGGATCTGGGGCCAACGTCCTGACTTTC. This codes for CASSVPRGSGANVLTF.

This clonotype has a count of ten or more. V and J are TRBV9 and TRBJ1-2; 7 bases match TRBD1. This CDR3 is built from 15 residues. The junction had 5 bases not matched to a gene; V was cut back by 3 bases and J by 0 bases. The germline CDR1 and CDR2 sequences are SGDLS and YYNGEE. This CDR3 reads CASSGRQGPNYGYTF. CDR3 bases: TGTGCCAGCAGCGGGAGACAGGGCCCTAACTATGGCTACACCTTC. The full variable domain, completed using reference TRBV9 and TRBJ1-2, is DSGVTQTPKHLITATGQRVTLRCSPRSGDLSVYWYQQSLDQGLQFLIQYYNGEERAKGNILERFSAQQFPDLHSELNLSSLELGDSALYFCASSGRQGPNYGYTFGSGTRLTVV.

This clonotype has a count of ten or more. This chain connects TRBV9 to TRBJ2-1; a possible D gene is TRBD2 (5 bases). The CDR3 is 16 residues long. V lost 2 bases and J lost 4, with 16 bases in between. Germline CDR1 is SGDLS and CDR2 is YYNGEE. The CDR3 reads CASSVRLSGSYNEQFF. The CDR3 DNA reads TGTGCCAGCAGCGTCCGCCTGAGCGGATCATACAATGAGCAGTTCTTC.

This clonotype was seen ten or more times. The chain uses TRBV9 and TRBJ1-3; maybe TRBD1 (5 bases). Trimming shortened V by 0 bases and J by 9 bases, and 10 bases separated the two germline ends. Germline CDR1 SGDLS, CDR2 YYNGEE. The CDR3 contains 13 residues. CDR3: CASSVGKGTTIYF. In DNA, the CDR3 is TGTGCCAGCAGCGTAGGAAAAGGGACCACCATATATTTT. Complete variable domain (other parts from reference TRBV9 and TRBJ1-3): DSGVTQTPKHLITATGQRVTLRCSPRSGDLSVYWYQQSLDQGLQFLIQYYNGEERAKGNILERFSAQQFPDLHSELNLSSLELGDSALYFCASSVGKGTTIYFGEGSWLTVV.

This clonotype has a count of ten or more. The chain joins TRBV9 to TRBJ1-4, with D possibly being TRBD1 (5 bases). The CDR3 runs 16 residues. V gave up 2 bases and J gave up 8 bases, with 19 bases separating them. Looked up from germline, CDR1 is SGDLS and CDR2 is YYNGEE. CDR3 DNA sequence: TGTGCCAGCAGCGTGACAACGGGGACCCTCGGGGAAAAACTGTTTTTT. This translates into CASSVTTGTLGEKLFF.

This sequence joins TRBV9 and TRBJ2-3, with 12 positions matching TRBD2. Germline-derived CDR1 and CDR2 are SGDLS and YYNGEE. The CDR3 is 14 residues long. V shed 4 bases, J shed 6 bases, and the junction held 3 bases outside the gene matches. The CDR3 DNA reads TGTGCCAGCAGCTCCGGACTAGCGGGGGATACGCAGTATTTT. It yields the protein CASSSGLAGDTQYF.

This clonotype was picked up many times. The V call is TRBV9, the J call TRBJ2-2; TRBD2 aligns across 7 bases. The V gene end was trimmed by 0 bases and the J gene end by 2 bases; junction bases not matched to a gene: 1. Germline V gives CDR1 SGDLS, CDR2 YYNGEE. The CDR3 length is 15 residues. Here the CDR3 DNA reads TGTGCCAGCAGCGTAGGGGGACTAAACACCGGGGAGCTGTTTTTT. Its protein is CASSVGGLNTGELFF.

This clonotype was picked up many times. The chain couples TRBV9 to TRBJ2-1; D uncertain. The V gene lost 1 base and the J gene lost 8 bases, with 16 bases spanning the gap. The CDR3 has 15 residues. Germline V gene data show CDR1 as SGDLS and CDR2 as YYNGEE. The CDR3 nucleotides are TGTGCCAGCAGCGTAAGTCTGCCTCCAATGGATGAGCAGTTCTTC. Its translation is CASSVSLPPMDEQFF.

This clonotype was recorded many times. The V call is TRBV9, the J call TRBJ2-3, with 10 bases that match TRBD1. J was trimmed by 9 bases and V by 0 bases; bases with no gene match: 7. Germline V gene data show CDR1 as SGDLS and CDR2 as YYNGEE. CDR3 size: 15 residues. The CDR3 loop reads CASSVEGTGAQTQYF. The CDR3 nucleotides read TGTGCCAGCAGCGTAGAAGGGACAGGGGCACAAACGCAGTATTTT.

This clonotype was detected many times. The gene calls are TRBV9 and TRBJ2-3; no firm D call. Trimming took off 3 bases at V and 3 bases at J, with 8 bases between the two ends. CDR3 length equals 13 residues. The germline V gene encodes CDR1 SGDLS and CDR2 YYNGEE. The CDR3: CASSGILTDTQYF. CDR3 bases: TGTGCCAGCAGCGGTATTTTAACAGATACGCAGTATTTT.

This clonotype showed up many times. The chain employs TRBV9 and TRBJ2-1; 11 bases match TRBD2. The J segment lost 6 bases and the V segment lost 8 bases, leaving 10 bases of the junction unmatched. CDR3 length equals 15 residues. Germline V gene sequence: CDR1 SGDLS, CDR2 YYNGEE. This chain's CDR3 is CASTHSGGASNEQFF. The CDR3 nucleotides read TGTGCCAGTACTCATAGCGGGGGGGCGAGCAATGAGCAGTTCTTC.

The chain has TRBV9 and TRBJ2-7, with D perhaps matching TRBD2 (6 bases). Per the germline V gene, CDR1 is SGDLS and CDR2 is YYNGEE. This CDR3 contains 13 residues. Trimming took off 0 bases at V and 7 bases at J, with 11 bases between the two ends. CDR3 sequence (DNA): TGTGCCAGCAGCGTAGAGGAGGGGTTGGAGCAGTACTTC. Its protein product is CASSVEEGLEQYF.

The table lists this clonotype with many counts. The genes are TRBV9 and TRBJ1-2; D remains unclear. CDR3 size: 15 residues. V gave up 0 bases and J gave up 4 bases, with 13 bases separating them. In germline, CDR1 is SGDLS, CDR2 YYNGEE. Here the CDR3 DNA reads TGTGCCAGCAGCGTAGCGATAGATCCAAGCTATGGCTACACCTTC. Protein product: CASSVAIDPSYGYTF.

This clonotype was seen repeatedly, ten times or more. The chain couples TRBV9 to TRBJ1-3, with D perhaps TRBD1 (5 bases). Germline V gene sequence: CDR1 SGDLS, CDR2 YYNGEE. The CDR3 length is 16 residues. V was pared by 3 bases and J by 0 bases, with 13 bases between. The CDR3, as DNA: TGTGCCAGCAGCGCACTGGGGGGGGACTCTGGAAACACCATATATTTT. This codes for CASSALGGDSGNTIYF.

This chain links TRBV9 with TRBJ2-1, with 10 bases that match TRBD2. The CDR3 runs to 20 residues. The V gene's germline CDR1 is SGDLS and CDR2 YYNGEE. V gave up 4 bases and J gave up 0 bases; unmatched junction bases: 16. The CDR3 here is CASSPGGLAGASSSYNEQFF. Here the CDR3 DNA reads TGTGCCAGCAGCCCGGGTGGGCTAGCGGGGGCCTCAAGCTCCTACAATGAGCAGTTCTTC.

This clonotype occurred many times. The J gene is TRBJ2-7, the V gene TRBV9, with 15 bases aligning to TRBD2. The CDR3 contains 17 residues. The germline V gene encodes CDR1 SGDLS and CDR2 YYNGEE. V trimming: 4 bases; J trimming: 3 bases; junction bases outside the gene matches: 8. The CDR3 spells CASSKGTSGGPFYEQYF. CDR3 in DNA: TGTGCCAGCAGCAAAGGGACTAGCGGGGGGCCTTTCTACGAGCAGTACTTC. The variable domain in full, completed from reference TRBV9 and TRBJ2-7, reads DSGVTQTPKHLITATGQRVTLRCSPRSGDLSVYWYQQSLDQGLQFLIQYYNGEERAKGNILERFSAQQFPDLHSELNLSSLELGDSALYFCASSKGTSGGPFYEQYFGPGTRLTVT.